This entry concerns a single T cell receptor beta chain. The antigen it binds to is not known. No quality values exist for individual bases; no much larger clone is one base distant. CDR1 SGHDT and CDR2 YYEEEE were looked up in the germline V gene. The CDR3, from cysteine to phenylalanine, totals 13 residues. Only the CDR3 portion is preserved as DNA: 39 bases, with reading frame beginning at the first base. V is shortened by 4 bases, J by 6 bases, and the region joining them spans 10 bases. According to the study, the label for this sample's time point signals: baseline before first vaccination. Samples from vaccinated people were obtained from the UK trials COV001 and COV002, which included a single-blind randomized controlled phase 2/3 trial of AZD1222 (ChAdOx1 nCoV-19) in healthy adults. For TCRbeta chain sequencing, PBMC samples from trial participants were taken at day 0 and at day 28 after the second dose.

The CDR3 regions of human TCRbeta chains were subjected to immunosequencing. Concerning the study's data processing: Repertoire TCRs were matched against a reference library of SARS-CoV-2-specific TCRs generated with the MIRA antigen-specificity platform. Breadth meant the fraction of unique TCRs that were SARS-CoV-2-associated, whereas depth meant the fraction of total T cells that were SARS-CoV-2-associated. Using the MIRA data, each spike-specific TCR was mapped to the spike region that the TCR reacts to and placed in a CD4 or CD8 class. Log10-transformed breadth and depth values were compared by one-way ANOVA with Sidak's multiple comparisons tests. Not all clones reach the TCRdb copy of this immuneACCESS table, which keeps in-frame sequences only. Checked studies attribute under half of the gap to unresolved V genes and leave the rest unexplained. That table is the source of V, J and clone size, and D and trimming were worked out from the DNA. In all, the sample holds around 200,000 clones, and approximately 93% of those were seen once. The ten most abundant clones make up about 4.2% of the sample.

This sample is drawn from a study of T cell responses to AZD1222 COVID-19 vaccine (dated by TCRdb to the early 2020s). Context from the whole study: Because spike-specific TCR depth and breadth did not differ between the two schedules, AZD1222 recipients who got a second dose at roughly 4 weeks were pooled with those who got a second dose at roughly 12 weeks. TCR sequencing was performed for 230 to 250 trial participants, of whom some 200 were given two doses of AZD1222 and approximately 25 were given two doses of MenACWY control vaccine. Trial participants were enrolled by age into 18-55, 56-69 and 70-plus year subgroups, with 148, 28 and 57 TCR-sequenced participants respectively.

General conclusions and limits of the study: Participants were mostly white British, with more females than males. The authors suggested clonal diversity may have been underestimated. Because no samples from the day 14 peak response were available, repertoires could be characterized only after the peak T cell response. Conclusions about previously exposed vaccinees are limited, since just six AZD1222 recipients were seropositive for SARS-CoV-2 at baseline. The whole spike protein was spanned by vaccine-associated CD4 TCRs, and dominant responses were seen in regions 160-218 and 743-854. In the small 56-69-year group, the increase in depth fell short of significance, most likely because of low power. Nearly half of unique spike-specific TCRs reportedly recognized epitopes outside regions mutated in the B.1.351 and B.1.1.7 variants. After two AZD1222 doses, both the breadth and the depth of spike-specific TCRs were significantly higher than at day 0 and than in MenACWY recipients.

The material was peripheral blood, obtained on day 0 of AZD1222 vaccination. This clonotype was sampled from an adult in good health. The chain is encoded by TRBV5-6 joined to TRBJ2-2, with the identity of the D gene unclear. The DNA sequence is TGTGCCAGCAGCCTTAATCAGGCCGGGGAGCTGTTTTTT. This yields the protein CASSLNQAGELFF.